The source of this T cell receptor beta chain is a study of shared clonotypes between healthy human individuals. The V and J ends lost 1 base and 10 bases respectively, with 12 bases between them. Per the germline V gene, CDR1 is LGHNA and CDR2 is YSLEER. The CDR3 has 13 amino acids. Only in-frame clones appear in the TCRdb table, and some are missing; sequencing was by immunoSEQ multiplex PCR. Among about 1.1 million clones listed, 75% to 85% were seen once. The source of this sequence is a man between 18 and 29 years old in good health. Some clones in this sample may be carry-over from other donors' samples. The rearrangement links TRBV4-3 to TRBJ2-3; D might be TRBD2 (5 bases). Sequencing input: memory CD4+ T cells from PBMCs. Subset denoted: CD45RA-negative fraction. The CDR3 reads CASSQVPVGAQYF. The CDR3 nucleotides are TGCGCCAGCAGCCAAGTCCCGGTCGGGGCGCAGTATTTT.